The 23 T cell receptor beta chains below come from one sample, sequenced in a study of T-cell memory formation after mild COVID-19. TCRdb re-called the 5' RACE reads with MiXCR, one entry per CDR3 protein. The table shows under 110,000 distinct CDR3 sequences, with around 12% occurring only once. Sequenced input: PBMCs or a T cell subset sorted from them (not recorded which). Receptor source: an adult woman who had mild COVID-19 (a few samples of this study predate the infection). Cell type and time point are not known.

This clonotype was counted between two and nine times. This rearrangement joins TRBV19 to TRBJ1-2; D gene ambiguous. Germline CDR1 and CDR2: LNHDA and SQIVND (reference sequence). With 4 bases removed from V and 5 bases from J, the gap between germline ends came to 14 bases. The CDR3 sequence is 14 residues long. The CDR3 coding sequence is TGTGCCAGTAGTACTTGGACGCTTGGGTATGGCTACACCTTC. Translation: CASSTWTLGYGYTF.

This chain uses TRBV7-8 with TRBJ2-6; D ambiguous. The CDR3 runs to 16 residues. Trimming took 6 bases from V and 0 from J, leaving 12 bases between them. Germline CDR1 SGHVS, CDR2 FQNEAQ. The CDR3 loop reads CASSFDAYSGANVLTF. DNA for the CDR3: TGTGCCAGCAGTTTTGACGCTTACTCTGGGGCCAACGTCCTGACTTTC. Based on the CDR3 plus reference TRBV7-8 and TRBJ2-6, the full variable domain is GAGVSQSPRYKVAKRGQDVALRCDPISGHVSLFWYQQALGQGPEFLTYFQNEAQLDKSGLPSDRFFAERPEGSVSTLKIQRTQQEDSAVYLCASSFDAYSGANVLTFGAGSRLTVL.

The genes are TRBV6-1 and TRBJ1-1; D unresolved. Trimming took off 4 bases at V and 1 base at J, with 7 bases between the two ends. The CDR3 is made up of 13 amino acids. The germline CDR1 and CDR2 sequences are MNHNS and SASEGT. CDR3 residues: CASSAISNTEAFF. In nucleotides, the CDR3 is TGTGCCAGCAGTGCGATATCGAACACTGAAGCTTTCTTT.

This clonotype showed up many times. The chain recombines TRBV4-1 with TRBJ2-3; weak D call: TRBD2 (6 bases). The CDR3 length is 15 residues. Trimming shortened V by 0 bases and J by 3 bases, and 10 bases separated the two germline ends. Germline CDR1 and CDR2: MGHRA and YSYEKL. The CDR3 spells CASSQEVGRTDTQYF. For the CDR3, the DNA is TGCGCCAGCAGCCAAGAGGTGGGGAGGACAGATACGCAGTATTTT.

The CDR3 nucleotides read TGTGCCAGCAGCTCCTTAATCGGGGAGCAGTACTTC. Translating gives CASSSLIGEQYF. The rearrangement uses TRBV7-9 and TRBJ2-7; D not resolved. This CDR3 has 12 residues. Trimming took off 4 bases at V and 7 bases at J, with 11 bases between the two ends. Germline CDR1 is SEHNR and CDR2 is FQNEAQ (reference sequence).

The chain recombines TRBV19 with TRBJ2-1, with TRBD2 identical over 10 bases. CDR1 is LNHDA, CDR2 SQIVND, per germline (reference sequence). V lost 2 bases and J lost 4; bases outside the gene matches: 5. There are 16 residues in the CDR3. The CDR3 here is CASSILAGASYNEQFF. In DNA, the CDR3 is TGTGCCAGTAGTATACTAGCGGGGGCCTCATACAATGAGCAGTTCTTC.

This clonotype has ten or more counts. The rearrangement joins TRBV4-2 to TRBJ2-5; D remains unclear. The V end lost 4 bases, the J end lost 4 bases, and 7 bases lay between the germline ends. Germline CDR1 is LGHNA and CDR2 is YNFKEQ. This CDR3 contains 12 residues. The CDR3 loop reads CASSPEGETQYF. Written as DNA, the CDR3 is TGTGCCAGCAGCCCAGAAGGAGAGACCCAGTACTTC.

The V call is TRBV7-2, the J call TRBJ2-1; 7 nucleotides line up with TRBD2. There are 16 residues in the CDR3. Germline V gene sequence: CDR1 SGHTA, CDR2 FQGNSA. Trimming took 3 bases from V and 9 from J; bases not matched to a gene: 14. The CDR3 protein is CASSFSSSGLFSEQFF. The DNA of the CDR3 is TGTGCCAGCAGCTTCTCGTCTAGCGGCCTGTTCAGTGAGCAGTTCTTC.

This clonotype came up a few times. V usage is TRBV7-2 and J usage is TRBJ2-5; D not resolved. This CDR3 comprises 16 residues. Germline V gene sequence: CDR1 SGHTA, CDR2 FQGNSA. Trimming stripped 4 bases from V and 7 bases from J, with 22 bases between. CDR3 nucleotide sequence: TGTGCCAGCAGCTATGAGACTCCTCAGCCTAGGTCGACCCAGTACTTC. This codes for CASSYETPQPRSTQYF.

This clonotype was found a few times. This chain connects TRBV25-1 to TRBJ1-1; D is perhaps TRBD1 (6 bases). The CDR3 consists of 15 residues. V dropped 7 bases and J dropped 4 bases, with 19 bases sitting between them. Germline V gene data show CDR1 as MGHDK and CDR2 as SYGVNS. The CDR3 spells CASIMTGVMGTEAFF. In DNA form, the CDR3 reads TGTGCCAGCATCATGACAGGTGTGATGGGCACTGAAGCTTTCTTT.

This clonotype appeared a few times. The chain couples TRBV30 to TRBJ1-1, with TRBD1 as a possible D gene (6 bases). The CDR3 extends over 11 amino acids. Germline assignment: CDR1 GTSNPN and CDR2 SVGIG (reference sequence). The V and J ends lost 6 bases and 7 bases respectively, with 12 bases between them. CDR3 sequence reads: CACARGVEAFF. The CDR3 region has the DNA TGTGCCTGTGCCAGGGGAGTTGAAGCTTTCTTT.

This clonotype was seen only a few times. The chain uses TRBV28 and TRBJ2-5; TRBD2 agrees at 14 bases. This CDR3 spans 17 amino acids. Trimming cost V 5 bases and J 4 bases; bases outside gene matches: 9. CDR1 and CDR2 (germline): MDHEN, SYDVKM. This CDR3 is CASSPDSGTSGRETQYF. The CDR3 region has the DNA TGTGCCAGCAGTCCAGACTCCGGGACTAGCGGGAGAGAGACCCAGTACTTC.

The chain carries TRBV27 and TRBJ2-1; D might be TRBD1 (6 bases). With 5 bases removed from V and 8 bases from J, the gap between germline ends came to 16 bases. This CDR3 contains 14 residues. Germline loops: CDR1 MNHEY, CDR2 SMNVEV (reference sequence). In nucleotides, the CDR3 is TGTGCCAGCAGTCTTAGGGGGTACGGCGATGAGCAGTTCTTC. Translating gives CASSLRGYGDEQFF.

The chain recombines TRBV24-1 with TRBJ1-1; no clear D. Germline V gene sequence: CDR1 KGHDR, CDR2 SFDVKD. V shed 1 base and J shed 5 bases, with 7 bases lying between them. CDR3 size: 13 residues. CDR3 protein: CATSDLWGTEAFF. CDR3 coding DNA: TGTGCCACCAGTGATTTATGGGGAACTGAAGCTTTCTTT.

The rearrangement uses TRBV7-3 and TRBJ1-2; perhaps TRBD1 as D (6 bases). CDR3 size: 14 residues. The V end lost 0 bases, the J end lost 2 bases, and 7 bases lay between the germline ends. CDR1 is SGHTA, CDR2 FQGTGA, per germline. The CDR3 protein is CASSLTGQNYGYTF. For the CDR3, the DNA is TGTGCCAGCAGCTTAACCGGACAGAACTATGGCTACACCTTC.

This clonotype was seen repeatedly, ten times or more. V usage is TRBV10-3 and J usage is TRBJ2-2; D unclear. The CDR3 has 13 amino acids. In germline, CDR1 is ENHRY, CDR2 SYGVKD. V was cut by 0 bases and J by 7 bases, with 6 bases left in between. This CDR3 reads CAISESGRGELFF. The CDR3 nucleotides read TGTGCCATCAGTGAGTCAGGACGCGGGGAGCTGTTTTTT.

Only a few counts were recorded for this clonotype. This chain connects TRBV7-9 to TRBJ2-3; D gene uncertain. CDR1 is SEHNR, CDR2 FQNEAQ, per germline (reference sequence). V lost 5 bases and J 0 bases, leaving 9 bases between the germline ends. The length of the CDR3 is 14 residues. The chain's CDR3 is CASSPGASTDTQYF. In DNA, the CDR3 is TGTGCCAGCAGCCCTGGAGCTAGCACAGATACGCAGTATTTT. The whole variable domain, filled in from reference TRBV7-9 and TRBJ2-3, reads DTGVSQNPRHKITKRGQNVTFRCDPISEHNRLYWYRQTLGQGPEFLTYFQNEAQLEKSRLLSDRFSAERPKGSFSTLEIQRTEQGDSAMYLCASSPGASTDTQYFGPGTRLTVL.

This clonotype was detected a few times. The chain links TRBV27 to TRBJ1-1; D is perhaps TRBD1 (5 bases). Trimming pared 6 bases from V and 8 bases from J, leaving 10 bases between. Germline values: CDR1 MNHEY, CDR2 SMNVEV (reference sequence). The CDR3 extends over 11 amino acids. The chain's CDR3 is CASSEGPEAFF. The CDR3 DNA reads TGTGCCAGCAGCGAGGGACCAGAAGCTTTCTTT.

This clonotype turned up a few times. This sequence joins TRBV27 and TRBJ2-1, with D unclear. This CDR3 is built from 13 residues. The V end lost 3 bases, the J end lost 3 bases, and 6 bases lay between the germline ends. CDR1 is MNHEY and CDR2 is SMNVEV in the germline V gene (reference sequence). The CDR3 loop is CASSFSHYNEQFF. The CDR3 bases are TGTGCCAGCAGTTTTTCCCACTACAATGAGCAGTTCTTC.

The rearrangement joins TRBV25-1 to TRBJ2-7, with D hard to call. The CDR3 totals 12 residues. Trimming left V 5 bases short and J 1 base short, with 6 bases between. Germline V gene lookup returns CDR1 MGHDK and CDR2 SYGVNS. The CDR3, as DNA: TGTGCCAGCAGTAGGGAATCCTACGAGCAGTACTTC. This encodes CASSRESYEQYF.

The chain employs TRBV11-3 and TRBJ2-2; D unclear. The CDR3 is 15 residues long. Trimming removed 5 bases at V and 5 bases at J, with 15 bases between. Per the germline V gene, CDR1 is SGHNT and CDR2 is YENEEA. The CDR3 sequence is CASSPEESGTGELFF. CDR3 coding DNA: TGTGCCAGCAGCCCAGAAGAGTCTGGGACCGGGGAGCTGTTTTTT.

This clonotype appeared many times. The rearrangement links TRBV7-9 to TRBJ2-2; D gene ambiguous. With 5 bases removed from V and 2 bases from J, the gap between germline ends came to 6 bases. Germline loops: CDR1 SEHNR, CDR2 FQNEAQ (reference sequence). The CDR3 consists of 13 residues. The CDR3 DNA reads as TGTGCCAGCAGCCTCACAAACACCGGGGAGCTGTTTTTT. It translates to CASSLTNTGELFF.

The gene calls are TRBV24-1 and TRBJ1-6; tentatively, D is TRBD1 (6 bases). The CDR3 is made up of 18 amino acids. The germline V gene encodes CDR1 KGHDR and CDR2 SFDVKD. V was shortened by 6 bases and J by 7 bases, with 24 bases between the two germline ends. CDR3 nucleotide sequence: TGTGCCACCAGTCCTCCTGACAGGTTTGAATCATGCAATTCACCCCTCCACTTT. Translated: CATSPPDRFESCNSPLHF.